A selection of T cell receptor beta chains follows, all from one sample in a study of T-cell memory formation after mild COVID-19. TCRdb used MiXCR to reprocess the 5' RACE reads, holding one entry per CDR3 protein. Of 550,000 to 700,000 distinct CDR3 sequences in the sample, roughly 18% were seen once. The source material was PBMCs or a T cell subset sorted from them (not recorded which). Source of these receptors: an adult woman who had mild COVID-19 (a few samples of this study predate the infection). Cell type and time point are not known. The CDR3 runs from the conserved cysteine through the conserved F or W. Each record gives: J gene, D gene, V gene, clone size, CDR3 protein, CDR3 DNA. A D gene is named only where the DNA matches it firmly. Expanded clones are given a class, and other clones once, few, many or no size at all.

TRBJ2-1 NA TRBV7-6 NA CASSFRWQYDNEQFF TGTGCCAGCAGCTTCAGGTGGCAGTATGACAATGAGCAGTTCTTC
TRBJ2-1 TRBD1 TRBV18 NA CASSPRSQGALVKFF TGTGCCAGCTCACCACGGAGTCAGGGGGCTTTAGTTAAGTTCTTC
TRBJ1-5 NA TRBV28 few CASSLSFHNNQPQHF TGTGCCAGCAGTTTATCATTTCACAACAATCAGCCCCAGCATTTT
TRBJ1-6 TRBD1 TRBV7-2 few CASSRDSNSPLHF TGTGCCAGCAGCCGGGACAGCAATTCACCCCTCCACTTT
TRBJ1-1 NA TRBV20-1 NA CSASYGMNTEAFF TGCAGTGCTAGTTATGGCATGAACACTGAAGCTTTCTTT
TRBJ2-2 NA TRBV24-1 NA CATSDPHTGELFF TGTGCCACCAGTGATCCACACACCGGGGAGCTGTTTTTT
TRBJ2-3 NA TRBV7-6 few CASSLALESPDTQYF TGTGCCAGCAGCTTAGCACTGGAAAGTCCAGATACGCAGTATTTT
TRBJ1-2 NA TRBV6-5 few CASSSSLRGRGYTF TGTGCCAGCAGTTCATCGCTTCGGGGGAGAGGCTACACCTTC
TRBJ2-1 NA TRBV6-6 few CASSLTLANKEQFF TGTGCCAGCAGTTTAACTTTGGCGAATAAAGAGCAGTTCTTC
TRBJ2-7 TRBD1 TRBV11-3 many CASSLDRDRDYEQYF TGTGCCAGCAGCTTAGATAGGGACAGGGACTACGAGCAGTACTTC
TRBJ1-2 NA TRBV6-5 NA CASSYYRVPVADGYTF TGTGCCAGCAGTTACTACAGGGTACCGGTCGCCGATGGCTACACCTTC
TRBJ1-1 NA TRBV11-2 many CASSTETGTPGKAFF TGTGCCAGCAGCACAGAAACCGGGACTCCTGGGAAAGCTTTCTTT
TRBJ2-2 TRBD2 TRBV5-1 many CASSGTSGSTGELFF TGCGCCAGCAGCGGAACTAGCGGGAGCACCGGGGAGCTGTTTTTT
TRBJ2-1 TRBD1 TRBV12-3/TRBV12-4 NA CASSRTGTGSPGQFF TGTGCCAGCAGTCGAACCGGGACAGGGTCCCCAGGGCAGTTCTTC
TRBJ2-3 NA TRBV15 NA CATSIGRAGSDTQYF TGTGCCACCAGCATCGGGCGGGCGGGGTCAGATACGCAGTATTTT
TRBJ1-6 TRBD1 TRBV9 few CASSALGQLDSPLHF TGTGCCAGCAGCGCCCTGGGACAGCTCGATTCACCCCTCCACTTT
TRBJ1-4 NA TRBV18 NA CASSPRQPTNEKLFF TGTGCCAGCTCGCCACGACAGCCTACTAATGAAAAACTGTTTTTT
TRBJ2-1 NA TRBV7-9 few CASRDGGAIGTDNEQFF TGTGCCAGCAGAGATGGCGGGGCTATTGGTACGGACAATGAGCAGTTCTTC
TRBJ2-7 NA TRBV29-1 many CSVLGLLLPPIYEQYF TGCAGCGTTTTGGGACTCCTGTTACCCCCTATCTACGAGCAGTACTTC
TRBJ2-7 NA TRBV6-2/TRBV6-3 NA CASSYSTEPYYEQYF TGTGCCAGCAGTTACTCGACAGAACCTTACTACGAGCAGTACTTC
TRBJ1-6 TRBD1 TRBV7-2 NA CASSFPLQGRNSPLHF TGTGCCAGCAGCTTTCCATTACAGGGGCGTAATTCACCCCTCCACTTT
TRBJ2-4 NA TRBV3-1 few CASSLTGNIQYF TGTGCCAGCAGCCTAACAGGGAACATTCAGTACTTC
TRBJ1-5 NA TRBV2 NA CASSERVGNQPQHF TGTGCCAGCAGTGAAAGGGTGGGCAATCAGCCCCAGCATTTT
TRBJ2-7 TRBD1 TRBV5-1 NA CASSARTGGIYEQYF TGCGCCAGCAGCGCCAGGACAGGGGGTATCTACGAGCAGTACTTC
TRBJ1-1 TRBD1 TRBV4-1 NA CASSQESSPTGVLAAFF TGCGCCAGCAGCCAAGAGTCCTCCCCGACAGGGGTATTGGCTGCTTTCTTT
TRBJ1-3 NA TRBV9 few CASSVIEGIGNTIYF TGTGCCAGCAGCGTAATTGAGGGAATTGGAAACACCATATATTTT
TRBJ2-2 NA TRBV12-3/TRBV12-4 few CASIPPLIEGVWLGELFF TGTGCCAGCATCCCCCCCCTCATAGAAGGTGTTTGGCTCGGGGAGCTGTTTTTT
TRBJ2-3 NA TRBV7-3 few CASSLGIAFGTDTQYF TGTGCCAGCAGTCTGGGAATAGCTTTTGGCACAGATACGCAGTATTTT
TRBJ1-6 NA TRBV9 few CASSTAGINSPLHF TGTGCCAGCAGCACAGCGGGAATTAATTCACCCCTCCACTTT
TRBJ2-7 NA TRBV2 many CASRGGPSYEQYF TGTGCCAGCAGGGGGGGTCCCTCCTACGAGCAGTACTTC
TRBJ2-2 TRBD2 TRBV24-1 few CATSGLAGGTGELFF TGTGCCACCAGCGGACTAGCGGGAGGCACCGGGGAGCTGTTTTTT
TRBJ2-5 NA TRBV7-3 NA CASSSQMAGTQYF TGTGCCAGCAGCTCCCAAATGGCGGGAACCCAGTACTTC
TRBJ1-2 TRBD1 TRBV18 few CASSPVATGVRHYGYTF TGTGCCAGCTCACCAGTAGCTACAGGGGTGAGGCACTATGGCTACACCTTC
TRBJ1-6 NA TRBV15 NA CATSRQGGGWNSPLHF TGTGCCACCAGCAGACAGGGAGGGGGTTGGAATTCACCCCTCCACTTT
TRBJ1-1 NA TRBV6-1 NA CASSEAATTF TGTGCCAGCAGTGAAGCGGCTACGACCTTT
TRBJ2-2 NA TRBV4-2 NA CASSNSGTGELFF TGTGCCAGCAGTAATAGCGGCACCGGGGAGCTGTTTTTT
TRBJ2-7 TRBD1 TRBV29-1 few CSVETGQDYEQYF TGCAGCGTTGAAACGGGACAGGACTACGAGCAGTACTTC
TRBJ2-7 NA TRBV20-1 once CSATKPEDSYEQYF TGCAGTGCTACAAAACCCGAAGACTCCTACGAGCAGTACTTC
TRBJ2-5 TRBD2 TRBV20-1 few CSAPKGSGSTQETQYF TGCAGTGCTCCTAAGGGAAGCGGGAGCACCCAAGAGACCCAGTACTTC
TRBJ2-1 TRBD1 TRBV12-3/TRBV12-4 few CASSWDRGRNEQFF TGTGCCAGCAGTTGGGACAGGGGGCGGAATGAGCAGTTCTTC
TRBJ2-1 TRBD2 TRBV25-1 few CASSAASGSLGEQFF TGTGCCAGCAGCGCAGCTAGCGGGAGTCTGGGTGAGCAGTTCTTC
TRBJ2-1 TRBD2 TRBV6-5 NA CASSLRGSGRNEHFF TGTGCCAGCAGTCTTAGGGGAAGCGGGAGAAATGAGCATTTCTTC
TRBJ2-1 NA TRBV18 NA CASSPSGPTLGIDEQFF TGTGCCAGCTCACCATCGGGACCGACTCTAGGGATTGATGAGCAGTTCTTC
TRBJ1-5 TRBD1 TRBV12-3/TRBV12-4 NA CASREGQENQPQHF TGTGCCAGCAGGGAGGGACAGGAGAATCAGCCCCAGCATTTT
TRBJ2-2 TRBD1 TRBV29-1 NA CSVEPGQGTGELFF TGCAGCGTTGAGCCGGGACAGGGGACCGGGGAGCTGTTTTTT
TRBJ1-5 NA TRBV19 NA CASSIIRSSHQPQHF TGTGCCAGTAGTATAATAAGGTCGTCTCATCAGCCCCAGCATTTT
TRBJ1-6 NA TRBV7-9 NA CASGWAANSPLHF TGTGCCAGCGGCTGGGCAGCTAATTCACCCCTCCACTTT
TRBJ2-3 NA TRBV2 NA CASRGPHTQYF TGTGCCAGCCGGGGACCCCATACGCAGTATTTT
TRBJ2-6 TRBD2 TRBV20-1 few CSARISRGGDSGANVLTF TGCAGTGCTAGAATCTCTCGCGGGGGGGATTCTGGGGCCAACGTCCTGACTTTC
TRBJ2-5 NA TRBV14 NA CASSQKQQLRETQYF TGTGCCAGCAGCCAAAAGCAACAGCTACGGGAGACCCAGTACTTC
TRBJ1-5 NA TRBV12-3/TRBV12-4 few CASSFNVPRANQPQHF TGTGCCAGCAGTTTTAACGTCCCGAGGGCCAATCAGCCCCAGCATTTT
TRBJ1-2 NA TRBV3-1 many CASSQGSGAYYGYTF TGTGCCAGCAGCCAAGGATCCGGTGCCTACTATGGCTACACCTTC
TRBJ1-5 NA TRBV4-1 NA CASSQDPQYPQHF TGCGCCAGCAGCCAAGATCCACAGTACCCCCAGCATTTT
TRBJ1-2 NA TRBV3-1 NA CASSQEWGGGYGYTF TGTGCCAGCAGCCAAGAGTGGGGTGGTGGCTATGGCTACACCTTC
TRBJ2-5 NA TRBV12-3/TRBV12-4 few CASMDSRVLQETQYF TGTGCCAGCATGGACTCGCGGGTGCTCCAAGAGACCCAGTACTTC
TRBJ1-2 NA TRBV12-3/TRBV12-4 NA CASSRYIRYGYTF TGTGCCAGCAGCCGGTACATCCGTTATGGCTACACCTTC
TRBJ2-7 TRBD1 TRBV20-1 NA CSASSPPGQGASEQYF TGCAGTGCTAGTTCCCCCCCGGGACAGGGGGCATCCGAGCAGTACTTC
TRBJ1-2 TRBD1 TRBV29-1 NA CSVPTGGNYGYTF TGCAGCGTTCCGACAGGGGGTAACTATGGCTACACCTTC